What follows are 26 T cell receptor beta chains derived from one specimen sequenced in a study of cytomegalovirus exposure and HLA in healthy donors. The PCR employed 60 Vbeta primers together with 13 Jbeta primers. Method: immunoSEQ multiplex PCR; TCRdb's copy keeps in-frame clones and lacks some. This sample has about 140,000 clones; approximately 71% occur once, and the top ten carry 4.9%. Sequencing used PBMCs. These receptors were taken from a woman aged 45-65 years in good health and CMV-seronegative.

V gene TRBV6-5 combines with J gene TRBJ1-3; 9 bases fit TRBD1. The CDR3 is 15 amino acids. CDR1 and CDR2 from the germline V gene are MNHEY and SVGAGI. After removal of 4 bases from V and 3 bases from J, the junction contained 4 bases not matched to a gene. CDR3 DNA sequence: TGTGCCAGCAGTTCCGCGACAGGGGGTGGAAACACCATATATTTT. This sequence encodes CASSSATGGGNTIYF.

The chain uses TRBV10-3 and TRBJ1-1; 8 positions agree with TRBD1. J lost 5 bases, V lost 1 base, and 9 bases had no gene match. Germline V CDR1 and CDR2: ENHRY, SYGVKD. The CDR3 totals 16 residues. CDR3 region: CAISELVGQVGTEAFF. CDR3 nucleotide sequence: TGTGCCATCAGTGAGTTGGTGGGACAGGTCGGAACTGAAGCTTTCTTT.

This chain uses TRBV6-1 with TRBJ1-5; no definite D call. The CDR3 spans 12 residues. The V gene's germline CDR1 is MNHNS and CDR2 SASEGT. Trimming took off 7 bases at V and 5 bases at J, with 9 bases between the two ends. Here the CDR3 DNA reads TGTGCCAGCAAATTTCAGGATCAGCCCCAGCATTTT. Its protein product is CASKFQDQPQHF.

CDR3 protein: CASRERPQGTGYTF. CDR3 DNA: TGTGCCAGCAGAGAAAGACCTCAGGGGACGGGCTACACCTTC. The chain joins TRBV27 to TRBJ1-2, with D possibly TRBD1 on 6 matching bases. The CDR3 spans 14 residues. From germline, CDR1 is MNHEY and CDR2 SMNVEV (reference sequence). Trimming stripped 6 bases from V and 8 bases from J, with 19 bases between.

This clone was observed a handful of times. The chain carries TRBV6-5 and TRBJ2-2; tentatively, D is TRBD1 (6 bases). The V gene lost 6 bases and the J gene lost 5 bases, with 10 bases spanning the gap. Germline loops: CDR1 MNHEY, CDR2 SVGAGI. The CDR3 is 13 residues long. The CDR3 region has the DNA TGTGCCAGCAGGGGAACAGGGACCGGGGAGCTGTTTTTT. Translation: CASRGTGTGELFF.

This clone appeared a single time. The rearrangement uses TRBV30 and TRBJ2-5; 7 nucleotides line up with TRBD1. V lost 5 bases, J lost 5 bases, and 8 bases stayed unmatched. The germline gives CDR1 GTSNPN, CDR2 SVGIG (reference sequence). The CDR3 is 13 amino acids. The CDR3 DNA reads TGTGCCTGGGTCGAGGGGGCGAAGGAGACCCAGTACTTC. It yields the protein CAWVEGAKETQYF.

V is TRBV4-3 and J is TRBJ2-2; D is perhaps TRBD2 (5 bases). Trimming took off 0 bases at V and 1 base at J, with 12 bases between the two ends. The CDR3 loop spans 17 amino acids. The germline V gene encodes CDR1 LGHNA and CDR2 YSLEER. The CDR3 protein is CASSQDRAGENTGELFF. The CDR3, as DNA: TGCGCCAGCAGCCAAGATCGGGCGGGCGAGAACACCGGGGAGCTGTTTTTT.

DNA for the CDR3: TGTGCCAGCACCCCATGGGGACAGGGGAATTCACCCCTCCACTTT. Protein sequence: CASTPWGQGNSPLHF. V gene TRBV7-3 combines with J gene TRBJ1-6; 10 positions agree with TRBD1. CDR1 is SGHTA and CDR2 is FQGTGA in the germline V gene. CDR3 size: 15 residues. Unmatched junction bases numbered 7, after V lost 7 bases and J lost 7 bases.

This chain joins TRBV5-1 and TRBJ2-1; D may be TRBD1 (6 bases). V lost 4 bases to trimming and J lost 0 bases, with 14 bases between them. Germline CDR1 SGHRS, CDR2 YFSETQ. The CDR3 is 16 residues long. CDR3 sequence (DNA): TGCGCCAGCAGCCCCGGACGAGGGGGCTCCTACAATGAGCAGTTCTTC. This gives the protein CASSPGRGGSYNEQFF.

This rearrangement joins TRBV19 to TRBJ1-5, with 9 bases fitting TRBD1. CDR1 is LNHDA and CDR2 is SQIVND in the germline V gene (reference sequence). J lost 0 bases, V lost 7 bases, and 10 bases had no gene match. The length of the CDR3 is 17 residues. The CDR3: CASIQGAGLYSNQPQHF. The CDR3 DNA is TGTGCCAGTATACAGGGGGCTGGTTTGTATAGCAATCAGCCCCAGCATTTT.

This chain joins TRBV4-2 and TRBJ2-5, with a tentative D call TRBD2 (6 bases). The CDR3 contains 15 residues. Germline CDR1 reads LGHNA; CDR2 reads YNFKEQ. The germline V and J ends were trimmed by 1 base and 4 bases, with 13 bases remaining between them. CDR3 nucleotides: TGTGCCAGCAGCCAAGGGGGGGTGGAAGGAGAGACCCAGTACTTC. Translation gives CASSQGGVEGETQYF.

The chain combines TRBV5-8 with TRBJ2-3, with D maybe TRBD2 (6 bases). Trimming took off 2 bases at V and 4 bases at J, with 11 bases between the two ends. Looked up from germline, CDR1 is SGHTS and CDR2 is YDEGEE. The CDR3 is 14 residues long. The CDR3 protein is CASSFLAVSDTQYF. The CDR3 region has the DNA TGTGCCAGCAGCTTTTTAGCGGTATCAGATACGCAGTATTTT.

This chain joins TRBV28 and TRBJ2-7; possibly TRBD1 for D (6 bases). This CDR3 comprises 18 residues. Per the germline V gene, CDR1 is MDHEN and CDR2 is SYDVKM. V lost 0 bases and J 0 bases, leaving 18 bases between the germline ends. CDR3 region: CASSLWPGTKESSYEQYF. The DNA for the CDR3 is TGTGCCAGCAGTTTATGGCCCGGGACAAAAGAGAGCTCCTACGAGCAGTACTTC. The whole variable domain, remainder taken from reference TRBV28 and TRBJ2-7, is DVKVTQSSRYLVKRTGEKVFLECVQDMDHENMFWYRQDPGLGLRLIYFSYDVKMKEKGDIPEGYSVSREKKERFSLILESASTNQTSMYLCASSLWPGTKESSYEQYFGPGTRLTVT.

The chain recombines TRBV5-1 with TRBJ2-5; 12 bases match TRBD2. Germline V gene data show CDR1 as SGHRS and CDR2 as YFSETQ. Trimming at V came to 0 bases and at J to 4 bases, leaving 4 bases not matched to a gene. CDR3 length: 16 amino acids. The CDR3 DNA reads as TGCGCCAGCAGCTTGGGGACTAGCGGGGTTGGAGAGACCCAGTACTTC. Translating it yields CASSLGTSGVGETQYF.

In DNA, the CDR3 is TGTGCCAGCAGTGACTTGTTAAGCAGGGGTGAGCAGTTCTTC. Amino acids: CASSDLLSRGEQFF. This chain connects TRBV6-4 to TRBJ2-1; D possibly corresponds to TRBD1 (6 bases). The CDR3 is 14 amino acids. Germline CDR1 reads MRHNA; CDR2 reads SNTAGT. Trimming stripped 1 base from V and 9 bases from J, with 13 bases between.

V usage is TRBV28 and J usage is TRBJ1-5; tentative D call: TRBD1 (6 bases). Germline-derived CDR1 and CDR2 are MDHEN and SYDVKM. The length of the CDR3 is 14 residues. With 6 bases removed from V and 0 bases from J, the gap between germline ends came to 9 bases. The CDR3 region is CASRGQNSNQPQHF. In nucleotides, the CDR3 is TGTGCCAGCAGAGGACAGAATAGCAATCAGCCCCAGCATTTT.

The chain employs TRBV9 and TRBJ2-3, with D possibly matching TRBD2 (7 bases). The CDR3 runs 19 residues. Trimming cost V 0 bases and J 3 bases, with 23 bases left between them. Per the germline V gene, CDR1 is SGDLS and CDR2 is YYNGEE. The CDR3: CASSVEIQGGGGPTDTQYF. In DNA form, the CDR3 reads TGTGCCAGCAGCGTAGAGATACAGGGTGGCGGGGGACCGACAGATACGCAGTATTTT.

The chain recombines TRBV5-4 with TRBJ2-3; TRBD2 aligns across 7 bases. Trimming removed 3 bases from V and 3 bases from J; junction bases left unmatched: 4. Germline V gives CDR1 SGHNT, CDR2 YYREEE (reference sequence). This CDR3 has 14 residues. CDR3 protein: CASSYRRGTDTQYF. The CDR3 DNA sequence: TGTGCCAGCAGCTACCGGCGGGGGACAGATACGCAGTATTTT.

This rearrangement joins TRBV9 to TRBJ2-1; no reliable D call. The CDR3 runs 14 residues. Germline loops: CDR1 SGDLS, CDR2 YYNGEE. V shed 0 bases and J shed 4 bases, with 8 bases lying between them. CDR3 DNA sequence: TGTGCCAGCAGCGTAGCTACTGGTTACAATGAGCAGTTCTTC. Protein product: CASSVATGYNEQFF.

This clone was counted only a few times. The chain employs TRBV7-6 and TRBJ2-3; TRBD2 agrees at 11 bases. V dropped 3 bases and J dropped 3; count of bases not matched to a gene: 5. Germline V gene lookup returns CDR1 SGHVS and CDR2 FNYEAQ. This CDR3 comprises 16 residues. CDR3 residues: CASSLASGGRTDTQYF. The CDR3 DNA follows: TGTGCCAGCAGCTTGGCTAGCGGGGGGAGGACAGATACGCAGTATTTT. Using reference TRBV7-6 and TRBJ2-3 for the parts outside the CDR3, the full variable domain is GAGVSQSPRYKVTKRGQDVALRCDPISGHVSLYWYRQALGQGPEFLTYFNYEAQQDKSGLPNDRFSAERPEGSISTLTIQRTEQRDSAMYRCASSLASGGRTDTQYFGPGTRLTVL.

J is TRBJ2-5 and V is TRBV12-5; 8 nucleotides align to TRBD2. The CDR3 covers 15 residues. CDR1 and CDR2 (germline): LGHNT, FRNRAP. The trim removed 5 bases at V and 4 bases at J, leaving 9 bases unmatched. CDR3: CASGPPGLGGETQYF. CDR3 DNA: TGTGCTAGTGGTCCTCCGGGACTAGGTGGAGAGACCCAGTACTTC.

CDR3 DNA sequence: TGTGCCTGGAGTGCAGCAGGCGCCCAAGAGACCCAGTACTTC. It yields the protein CAWSAAGAQETQYF. The V call is TRBV30, the J call TRBJ2-5; D remains ambiguous. The CDR3 covers 14 residues. Between the trimmed V and J ends, which lost 1 base and 1 base, there was a span of 10 bases. The germline gives CDR1 GTSNPN, CDR2 SVGIG (reference sequence).

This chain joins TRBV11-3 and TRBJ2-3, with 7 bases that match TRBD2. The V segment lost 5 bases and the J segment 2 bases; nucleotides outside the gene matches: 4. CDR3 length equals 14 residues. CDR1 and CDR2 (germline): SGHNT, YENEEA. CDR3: CASSTRDYTDTQYF. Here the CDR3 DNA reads TGTGCCAGCAGCACCAGGGACTACACAGATACGCAGTATTTT.

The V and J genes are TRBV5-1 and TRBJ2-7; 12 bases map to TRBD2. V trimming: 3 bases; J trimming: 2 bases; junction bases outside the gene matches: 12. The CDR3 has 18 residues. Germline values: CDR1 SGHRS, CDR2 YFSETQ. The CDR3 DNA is TGCGCCAGCAGCTCCGGGACTAGCGGGTCAAACGGCGCCTACGAGCAGTACTTC. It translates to CASSSGTSGSNGAYEQYF.

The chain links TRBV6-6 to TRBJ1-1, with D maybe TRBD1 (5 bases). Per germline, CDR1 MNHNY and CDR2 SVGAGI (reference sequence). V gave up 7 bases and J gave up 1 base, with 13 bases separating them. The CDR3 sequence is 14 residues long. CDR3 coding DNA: TGTGCCAGCACCTGGGGCAGCGCGAACACTGAAGCTTTCTTT. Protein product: CASTWGSANTEAFF.

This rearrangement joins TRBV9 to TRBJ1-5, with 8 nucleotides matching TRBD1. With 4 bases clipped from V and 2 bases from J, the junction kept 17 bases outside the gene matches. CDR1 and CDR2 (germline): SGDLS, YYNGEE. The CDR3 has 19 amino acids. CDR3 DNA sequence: TGTGCCAGCAGCCCACACACGGACAGGGCGGAAAGGGGCAATCAGCCCCAGCATTTT. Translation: CASSPHTDRAERGNQPQHF.